These 24 T cell receptor beta chains were sequenced from one sample in a study of OX40 agonist ivuxolimab in advanced cancers. Assay: immunoSEQ multiplex PCR; the TCRdb copy retains only in-frame clones and omits some. The data hold tens of thousands of clones, with about 80% observed a single time. The starting material was CD4+ or CD8+ T cells sorted from blood, obtained in a trial of the OX40 agonist ivuxolimab. These receptors were obtained from an adult with an advanced solid tumor such as melanoma, head and neck, liver or kidney cancer.

The V call is TRBV6-6, the J call TRBJ2-3; possible D gene TRBD1, 5 bases. V was pared by 2 bases and J by 3 bases, with 15 bases between. Per the germline V gene, CDR1 is MNHNY and CDR2 is SVGAGI (reference sequence). This CDR3 contains 16 residues. As DNA, the CDR3 is TGTGCCAGCAGTTACGGGGCAAGTCCTAGTACAGATACGCAGTATTTT. Protein: CASSYGASPSTDTQYF.

The rearrangement joins TRBV6-5 to TRBJ2-1; D might be TRBD1 or TRBD2, each matching 6 bases. Trimming took off 5 bases at V and 7 bases at J, with 18 bases between the two ends. Per the germline V gene, CDR1 is MNHEY and CDR2 is SVGAGI. This CDR3 is built from 15 residues. The CDR3 here is CASSGGLSTGNEQFF. DNA of the CDR3: TGTGCCAGCAGTGGGGGGCTTTCAACCGGTAATGAGCAGTTCTTC.

The V and J genes are TRBV9 and TRBJ2-1, with a weak D call TRBD2 (7 bases). There are 15 residues in the CDR3. Deletions cut 0 bases from V and 6 bases from J, with 13 bases between. Germline V gene sequence: CDR1 SGDLS, CDR2 YYNGEE. The CDR3 nucleotides are TGTGCCAGCAGCGTAGTCGGGGGGCCAGGCAATGAGCAGTTCTTC. Amino acid sequence: CASSVVGGPGNEQFF.

The chain combines TRBV5-6 with TRBJ2-5; D assignment may be TRBD1 or TRBD2 (5 bases each). CDR1 is SGHDT and CDR2 is YYEEEE in the germline V gene. The CDR3 covers 13 residues. The V end lost 1 base, the J end lost 7 bases, and 11 bases lay between the germline ends. In nucleotides, the CDR3 is TGTGCCAGCAGCTTGAAGCCGGGGACGACCCAGTACTTC. This gives the protein CASSLKPGTTQYF.

The chain combines TRBV6-5 with TRBJ2-3; D may be TRBD2 (5 bases). The CDR3 spans 12 residues. With 6 bases removed from V and 4 bases from J, the gap between germline ends came to 8 bases. Per germline, CDR1 MNHEY and CDR2 SVGAGI. In DNA form, the CDR3 reads TGTGCCAGCAGCCGCGGGTCAGATACGCAGTATTTT. This encodes CASSRGSDTQYF.

The chain combines TRBV6-1 with TRBJ2-1; 11 positions match TRBD1. The CDR3 spans 15 residues. V shed 8 bases, J shed 4 bases, and the junction held 7 bases outside the gene matches. The germline V gene encodes CDR1 MNHNS and CDR2 SASEGT. The DNA of the CDR3 is TGTGCCAGCGGCCAGGGGACAGGGGGATACAATGAGCAGTTCTTC. Its protein product is CASGQGTGGYNEQFF.

The rearrangement uses TRBV11-3 and TRBJ2-2; the D gene is possibly TRBD2 (6 bases). Trimming left V 4 bases short and J 5 bases short, with 11 bases between. CDR3 size: 14 residues. Germline values: CDR1 SGHNT, CDR2 YENEEA. In DNA form, the CDR3 reads TGTGCCAGCAGCTCCAAGGGGAGGACCGGGGAGCTGTTTTTT. Encoded protein: CASSSKGRTGELFF.

This clone was detected only a few times. The J gene is TRBJ1-1, the V gene TRBV2; 7 bases align to TRBD1. With 7 bases clipped from V and 1 base from J, the junction kept 6 bases outside the gene matches. Germline-derived CDR1 and CDR2 are SNHLY and FYNNEI. This CDR3 has 14 residues. The CDR3 bases are TGTGCCAGCATCCCGCGGACAGGGAACACTGAAGCTTTCTTT. It encodes CASIPRTGNTEAFF. The full variable domain, its missing parts supplied by reference TRBV2 and TRBJ1-1, is EPEVTQTPSHQVTQMGQEVILRCVPISNHLYFYWYRQILGQKVEFLVSFYNNEISEKSEIFDDQFSVERPDGSNFTLKIRSTKLEDSAMYFCASIPRTGNTEAFFGQGTRLTVV.

The sample holds a few counts of this clone. The rearrangement joins TRBV7-9 to TRBJ1-1, with TRBD1 identical over 7 bases. After removal of 5 bases from V and 6 bases from J, the junction contained 15 bases not matched to a gene. Germline V CDR1 and CDR2: SEHNR, FQNEAQ (reference sequence). The CDR3 extends over 16 amino acids. CDR3 DNA: TGTGCCAGCAGCCCCCGGGCGGGGCAGGGGGACGCTGAAGCTTTCTTT. It codes for CASSPRAGQGDAEAFF. Drawing the rest from reference TRBV7-9 and TRBJ1-1, the complete variable domain is DTGVSQNPRHKITKRGQNVTFRCDPISEHNRLYWYRQTLGQGPEFLTYFQNEAQLEKSRLLSDRFSAERPKGSFSTLEIQRTEQGDSAMYLCASSPRAGQGDAEAFFGQGTRLTVV.

CDR3 in DNA: TGTGCCAGTATGAGATTCAACTTGGGCAATCAGCCCCAGCATTTT. It encodes CASMRFNLGNQPQHF. This chain connects TRBV19 to TRBJ1-5; D is uncertain. Germline V gene sequence: CDR1 LNHDA, CDR2 SQIVND (reference sequence). V lost 7 bases and J 2 bases, leaving 15 bases between the germline ends. The length of the CDR3 is 15 residues.

This chain joins TRBV6-1 and TRBJ2-7; no firm D call. V lost 0 bases, J lost 9 bases, and 9 bases lay in between. Germline values: CDR1 MNHNS, CDR2 SASEGT. The CDR3 totals 12 residues. CDR3 sequence reads: CASSEAEAAQYF. The CDR3 coding sequence is TGTGCCAGCAGTGAAGCAGAGGCAGCGCAGTACTTC.

V gene TRBV14 combines with J gene TRBJ2-7; possible D gene TRBD2, 5 bases. Trimming left V 4 bases short and J 0 bases short, with 10 bases between. CDR1 is SGHDN and CDR2 is FVKESK in the germline V gene. The CDR3 has 14 amino acids. The CDR3 is CASSLPGNSYEQYF. CDR3 bases: TGTGCCAGCAGCCTGCCGGGGAACTCCTACGAGCAGTACTTC. Full variable domain (outside the CDR3, taken from reference TRBV14 and TRBJ2-7): EAGVTQFPSHSVIEKGQTVTLRCDPISGHDNLYWYRRVMGKEIKFLLHFVKESKQDESGMPNNRFLAERTGGTYSTLKVQPAELEDSGVYFCASSLPGNSYEQYFGPGTRLTVT.

The V gene is TRBV11-3, the J gene TRBJ2-1; a possible D gene is TRBD2 (6 bases). V lost 2 bases, J lost 7 bases, and 15 bases lay in between. Germline V lookup: CDR1 SGHNT, CDR2 YENEEA. The CDR3 is 15 residues long. The CDR3 reads CASSLTGSLGNEQFF. As DNA, the CDR3 is TGTGCCAGCAGCTTAACCGGGAGCCTTGGTAATGAGCAGTTCTTC.

The V gene is TRBV27, the J gene TRBJ2-7; 8 bases map to TRBD1. After removal of 7 bases from V and 7 bases from J, the junction contained 12 bases not matched to a gene. The germline gives CDR1 MNHEY, CDR2 SMNVEV (reference sequence). CDR3 length: 14 amino acids. The CDR3 sequence is CASNRGRGLGEQYF. The CDR3, as DNA: TGTGCCAGCAACCGGGGCAGGGGGCTGGGTGAGCAGTACTTC.

The CDR3 DNA sequence: TGCGCCAGCAGTGTTGTGGCGGGGGGCCCCTTGGATGAGCAGTTCTTC. Residues: CASSVVAGGPLDEQFF. The V call is TRBV10-2, the J call TRBJ2-1, with 8 bases aligning to TRBD2. CDR1 and CDR2 (germline): WSHSY, SAAADI. V lost 4 bases, J lost 8 bases, and 13 bases stayed unmatched. The CDR3 is made up of 16 amino acids.

The V and J genes are TRBV7-8 and TRBJ1-1; 8 nucleotides line up with TRBD1. Per germline, CDR1 SGHVS and CDR2 FQNEAQ. CDR3 length: 17 amino acids. Trimming took 1 base from V and 1 from J; bases not matched to a gene: 8. The CDR3 loop is CASSLGQGRVGNTEAFF. In DNA form, the CDR3 reads TGTGCCAGCAGCTTAGGACAGGGGAGGGTGGGGAACACTGAAGCTTTCTTT.

This chain joins TRBV7-8 and TRBJ1-5; D ambiguous. V gave up 1 base and J gave up 4 bases, with 8 bases separating them. The CDR3 consists of 14 residues. CDR1 and CDR2 from the germline V gene are SGHVS and FQNEAQ. The DNA for the CDR3 is TGTGCCAGCAGCTTAGGGCAGATTAATCAGCCCCAGCATTTT. Its translation: CASSLGQINQPQHF.

The chain has TRBV21-1 and TRBJ2-3; TRBD2 is the table's D call and was not checked against the DNA. TRBV21-1 is annotated as a pseudogene. The CDR3 is made up of 19 amino acids. As DNA, the CDR3 is TGTGCCAGCAGCCTCGGGCTAGCGGGAGGAGGGCCGGAACAAGATACGCAGTATTTT. This gives the protein CASSLGLAGGGPEQDTQYF.

The chain uses TRBV2 and TRBJ1-4; TRBD1 agrees at 9 bases. Germline V gene sequence: CDR1 SNHLY, CDR2 FYNNEI. Trimming cost V 9 bases and J 2 bases; bases outside gene matches: 13. This CDR3 spans 17 amino acids. CDR3 nucleotide sequence: TGTGCCAGTCAGAGGGACAGGGTAATTTCCACTAATGAAAAACTGTTTTTT. It yields the protein CASQRDRVISTNEKLFF. The variable domain in full, with the rest retrieved from reference TRBV2 and TRBJ1-4, is EPEVTQTPSHQVTQMGQEVILRCVPISNHLYFYWYRQILGQKVEFLVSFYNNEISEKSEIFDDQFSVERPDGSNFTLKIRSTKLEDSAMYFCASQRDRVISTNEKLFFGSGTQLSVL.

The CDR3 region is CASSLGRARGGELFF. CDR3 coding DNA: TGTGCCAGCAGCTTAGGCCGGGCCAGAGGGGGGGAGCTGTTTTTT. The rearrangement uses TRBV13 and TRBJ2-2, with a possible D match to TRBD2 (5 bases). Trimming removed 0 bases at V and 8 bases at J, with 13 bases between. CDR3 length equals 15 residues. Germline CDR1 reads PRHDT; CDR2 reads FYEKMQ (reference sequence).

V and J are TRBV6-5 and TRBJ2-2; TRBD2 matches 12 bases. In germline, CDR1 is MNHEY, CDR2 SVGAGI. The CDR3 consists of 15 residues. The V segment lost 7 bases and the J segment 4 bases; nucleotides outside the gene matches: 4. This CDR3 is CASTSGLAGTGELFF. The CDR3 nucleotides read TGTGCCAGCACCTCGGGACTAGCGGGCACCGGGGAGCTGTTTTTT.

This clone was counted only a few times. This chain links TRBV5-4 with TRBJ2-5; D tentatively fits TRBD1 or TRBD2 (6 bases each). The CDR3 is 16 amino acids. Germline CDR1 SGHNT, CDR2 YYREEE (reference sequence). V was clipped by 4 bases and J by 5 bases, with 21 bases between them. The CDR3 DNA reads as TGTGCCAGCAGCCTCCCGGTGGGGCAGGGGAGGGAGACCCAGTACTTC. Amino acid sequence: CASSLPVGQGRETQYF.

The chain uses TRBV5-1 and TRBJ2-2; TRBD1 aligns across 7 bases. The CDR3 totals 19 residues. The germline gives CDR1 SGHRS, CDR2 YFSETQ. Trimming took 0 bases from V and 7 from J; bases not matched to a gene: 18. CDR3 sequence: CASSLVPLGQDRSVGELFF. The CDR3 DNA is TGCGCCAGCAGCTTGGTCCCCCTTGGACAGGATCGATCAGTCGGGGAGCTGTTTTTT.

The chain is built from TRBV6-1 and TRBJ1-5; D may be TRBD1 (5 bases). Germline V gives CDR1 MNHNS, CDR2 SASEGT. The CDR3 totals 15 residues. V dropped 7 bases and J dropped 1 base, with 14 bases sitting between them. CDR3 protein: CASTSMRGSNQPQHF. DNA for the CDR3: TGTGCCAGCACCTCGATGAGGGGAAGCAATCAGCCCCAGCATTTT.